This T cell receptor beta chain was identified during a study of blood T cells in healthy people across ages. A sample-barcoded 5' primer and a J-beta primer mix were used in a second PCR of roughly 7 to 11 cycles. TCRdb re-called the 5' RACE reads with MiXCR, one entry per CDR3 protein. The sample contains over a million distinct CDR3 sequences, 45% to 70% of which appear only once. Samples each had at least 5.5 micrograms of total RNA extracted. The CDR3 extends over 14 amino acids. Germline trimming cut 7 bases from V and 2 bases from J; bases unmatched to any gene: 6. Germline loops: CDR1 ENHRY, CDR2 SYGVKD. This clonotype showed up just once. Its antigen is still unknown. General study results and limits: The unknown donor CMV status may have confounded expanded clonotype changes.

The receptor was derived from a man aged 18 to 30 in good health. Source material: blood. V and J are TRBV10-3 and TRBJ2-7; 9 nucleotides agree with TRBD1. The CDR3 is CAIKGTGSTYEQYF. The CDR3 DNA reads TGTGCCATCAAAGGGACAGGGAGCACCTACGAGCAGTACTTC.